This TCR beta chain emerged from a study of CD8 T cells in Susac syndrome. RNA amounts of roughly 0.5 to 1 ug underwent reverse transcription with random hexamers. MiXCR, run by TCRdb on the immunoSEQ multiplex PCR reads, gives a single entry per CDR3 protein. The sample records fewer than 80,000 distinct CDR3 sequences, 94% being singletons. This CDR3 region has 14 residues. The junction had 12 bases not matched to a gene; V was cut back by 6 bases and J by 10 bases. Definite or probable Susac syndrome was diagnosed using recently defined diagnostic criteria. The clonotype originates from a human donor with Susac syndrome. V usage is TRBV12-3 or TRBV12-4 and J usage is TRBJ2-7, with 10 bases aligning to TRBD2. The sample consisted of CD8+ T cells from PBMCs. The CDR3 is CASRLAGPFYPQYF. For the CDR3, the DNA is TGTGCCAGCAGACTAGCGGGGCCCTTCTACCCTCAGTACTTC.